The rows below give T cell receptor beta chains drawn from one sample of a study of OX40 agonist ivuxolimab in advanced cancers. The method was immunoSEQ multiplex PCR; TCRdb's version includes in-frame clones alone and lacks a portion of them. The table has over 50,000 clones, about 93% seen once. Sequencing was performed on CD4+ or CD8+ T cells sorted from blood, taken in a trial of the OX40 agonist ivuxolimab. The source of these receptors is an adult with an advanced solid tumor such as melanoma, head and neck, liver or kidney cancer. Each CDR3 is given with its conserved first and last residue. A D gene is named only where the DNA matches it firmly. Clone size appears in some rows only: once, few, many, or a class for an expanded clone.

CDR3nt: TGTGCCAGCAGCTCAATGCAGGGGGACTACGAGCAGTACTTC
CDR3aa: CASSSMQGDYEQYF
abundance: NA
j_gene: TRBJ2-7
d_gene: TRBD1
v_gene: TRBV9

CDR3nt: TGCAGCGTTGGAGGGACCGGGGAGCTGTTTTTT
CDR3aa: CSVGGTGELFF
abundance: NA
j_gene: TRBJ2-2
d_gene: NA
v_gene: TRBV29-1

CDR3nt: TGTGCTAGCAGATCCCTCCGGGGACCTCCCCTTTTCCGGTCCTACAATGAGCAGTTCTTC
CDR3aa: CASRSLRGPPLFRSYNEQFF
abundance: NA
j_gene: TRBJ2-1
d_gene: NA
v_gene: TRBV7-7

CDR3nt: TGTGCCTGGAGTCGCCGGGCCCCCTACGAGCAGTACTTC
CDR3aa: CAWSRRAPYEQYF
abundance: NA
j_gene: TRBJ2-7
d_gene: NA
v_gene: TRBV30

CDR3nt: TGCGCCAGCAGCCGCAGACCCCTTGAAAACACCGGGGAGCTGTTTTTT
CDR3aa: CASSRRPLENTGELFF
abundance: NA
j_gene: TRBJ2-2
d_gene: NA
v_gene: TRBV5-1

CDR3nt: TGTGCCAGCCAAAGGGGGGCTGAAGCTTTCTTT
CDR3aa: CASQRGAEAFF
abundance: NA
j_gene: TRBJ1-1
d_gene: NA
v_gene: TRBV25-1

CDR3nt: TGTGCCAGCAGCCTAGAACATGAGCAGTTCTTC
CDR3aa: CASSLEHEQFF
abundance: NA
j_gene: TRBJ2-1
d_gene: NA
v_gene: TRBV7-9

CDR3nt: TGTGCCAGCAGGAGTAGCGGCCTATCCTACGAGCAGTACTTC
CDR3aa: CASRSSGLSYEQYF
abundance: NA
j_gene: TRBJ2-7
d_gene: NA
v_gene: TRBV6-5

CDR3nt: TGCGCCAGCAGCCACCCGGGACAGGGGCCCGAGCAGTACTTC
CDR3aa: CASSHPGQGPEQYF
abundance: NA
j_gene: TRBJ2-7
d_gene: TRBD1
v_gene: TRBV4-1

CDR3nt: TGTGCCAGCAGCCTAGCGGGAGGCTCCTACGAGCAGTACTTC
CDR3aa: CASSLAGGSYEQYF
abundance: few
j_gene: TRBJ2-7
d_gene: TRBD2
v_gene: TRBV7-9

CDR3nt: TGTGCCAGCAGGACCACAGGGGAGGCCTATGGCTACACCTTC
CDR3aa: CASRTTGEAYGYTF
abundance: once
j_gene: TRBJ1-2
d_gene: TRBD1
v_gene: TRBV11-2

CDR3nt: TGTGCCAGCTTTTTGGGCACTGAAGCTTTCTTT
CDR3aa: CASFLGTEAFF
abundance: NA
j_gene: TRBJ1-1
d_gene: NA
v_gene: TRBV2

CDR3nt: TGTGCCAGCAGTACCCCCGACGGGGACACTGAAGCTTTCTTT
CDR3aa: CASSTPDGDTEAFF
abundance: few
j_gene: TRBJ1-1
d_gene: NA
v_gene: TRBV2

CDR3nt: TGTGCCAGCAGCCCCGGGACTAGCGGTCAAGAGACCCAGTACTTC
CDR3aa: CASSPGTSGQETQYF
abundance: NA
j_gene: TRBJ2-5
d_gene: TRBD2
v_gene: TRBV9

CDR3nt: TGTGCCAGCAGCTTATCCAGCGGCCACTACGAGCAGTACTTC
CDR3aa: CASSLSSGHYEQYF
abundance: NA
j_gene: TRBJ2-7
d_gene: NA
v_gene: TRBV13

CDR3nt: TGTGCCAGCAGCCTACTCATGAACACTGAAGCTTTCTTT
CDR3aa: CASSLLMNTEAFF
abundance: NA
j_gene: TRBJ1-1
d_gene: NA
v_gene: TRBV14

CDR3nt: TGTGCTAGCAGCTTACCGCAGGGGCCCCCCCACAATGAGCAGTTCTTC
CDR3aa: CASSLPQGPPHNEQFF
abundance: NA
j_gene: TRBJ2-1
d_gene: NA
v_gene: TRBV7-7

CDR3nt: TGCGCCAGCAGTCGCGACAGGATCCCTTCCCAGCCCCAGCATTTT
CDR3aa: CASSRDRIPSQPQHF
abundance: NA
j_gene: TRBJ1-5
d_gene: NA
v_gene: TRBV4-1

CDR3nt: TGTGCCAGCACCACGGACAAGGGTACTCACGAGCAGTACTTC
CDR3aa: CASTTDKGTHEQYF
abundance: NA
j_gene: TRBJ2-7
d_gene: NA
v_gene: TRBV28

CDR3nt: TGTGCCAGCAGCTTATCGCGGATGGCCTACGAGCAGTACTTC
CDR3aa: CASSLSRMAYEQYF
abundance: NA
j_gene: TRBJ2-7
d_gene: NA
v_gene: TRBV13

CDR3nt: TGCGCCAGCAGCGACCGACAGGGGCCTTACGAGCAGTACTTC
CDR3aa: CASSDRQGPYEQYF
abundance: NA
j_gene: TRBJ2-7
d_gene: TRBD1
v_gene: TRBV5-1

CDR3nt: TGTGCCAGCAGCTCCCACGACTACGAGCAGTACTTC
CDR3aa: CASSSHDYEQYF
abundance: NA
j_gene: TRBJ2-7
d_gene: NA
v_gene: TRBV9

CDR3nt: TGTGCCAGCAGTCCCGAGGGAGCATTGACGTATTTT
CDR3aa: CASSPEGALTYF
abundance: NA
j_gene: TRBJ2-3
d_gene: NA
v_gene: TRBV6-5

CDR3nt: TGTGCCAGCAGCTTGTTCAGGGGTGCGACAGATACGCAGTATTTT
CDR3aa: CASSLFRGATDTQYF
abundance: NA
j_gene: TRBJ2-3
d_gene: NA
v_gene: TRBV5-8

CDR3nt: TGTGCCAGTAGTCTACAGGGATCCTACGAGCAGTACTTC
CDR3aa: CASSLQGSYEQYF
abundance: NA
j_gene: TRBJ2-7
d_gene: NA
v_gene: TRBV19

CDR3nt: TGTGCCAGCAGTTGGGAAACCGGGACTAGCCTTTACGAGCAGTACTTC
CDR3aa: CASSWETGTSLYEQYF
abundance: NA
j_gene: TRBJ2-7
d_gene: TRBD2
v_gene: TRBV27

CDR3nt: TGTGCCAGTCAGACAGGGGGGGAAACTGAAGCTTTCTTT
CDR3aa: CASQTGGETEAFF
abundance: NA
j_gene: TRBJ1-1
d_gene: TRBD1
v_gene: TRBV19